The 23 T cell receptor beta chains presented below share a single source sample, sequenced in a study of regulatory T cells in long-lasting Graves disease. The time point was: persistent/refractory GD, antithyroid drugs over 5 years with positive TRAb. The TCR library was prepared using RNA isolated from PBMCs. Arm-PCR with iRepertoire HTBI primers amplified the CDR3 regions for these TCR beta libraries. One entry per CDR3 protein, called by TCRdb with MiXCR from the multiplex PCR reads. The sample has around 500,000 distinct CDR3 sequences; 20% are singletons. The sequencing used peripheral blood mononuclear cells (PBMCs), collected when the disease was refractory, from a patient treated with antithyroid drugs. These receptors were collected from a female donor with Graves disease.

Ten or more counts support this clonotype. V is TRBV6-9 and J is TRBJ2-7; D unresolved. This CDR3 is built from 13 residues. CDR1 and CDR2 from the germline V gene are MNHGY and SVAAGI. Trimming stripped 2 bases from V and 3 bases from J, with 8 bases between. The CDR3: CASSYRRDYEQYF. The CDR3 bases are TGTGCCAGCAGTTATCGTCGAGACTACGAGCAGTACTTC.

The sample holds a few counts of this clonotype. The gene calls are TRBV19 and TRBJ1-5, with 7 bases fitting TRBD1. Germline assignment: CDR1 LNHDA and CDR2 SQIVND (reference sequence). This CDR3 contains 16 residues. With 5 bases clipped from V and 1 base from J, the junction kept 8 bases outside the gene matches. The CDR3 nucleotides read TGTGCCAGTAGTTCTCGACAGGGCGGAAGCAATCAGCCCCAGCATTTT. It translates to CASSSRQGGSNQPQHF. The full variable domain, its missing parts supplied by reference TRBV19 and TRBJ1-5, is DGGITQSPKYLFRKEGQNVTLSCEQNLNHDAMYWYRQDPGQGLRLIYYSQIVNDFQKGDIAEGYSVSREKKESFPLTVTSAQKNPTAFYLCASSSRQGGSNQPQHFGDGTRLSIL.

This clonotype has a count of ten or more. CDR3 nucleotide sequence: TGTGCCAGCAGTCTCCGGACAGGGGAGGACGGGGAGCTGTTTTTT. As protein: CASSLRTGEDGELFF. The chain combines TRBV28 with TRBJ2-2; the match to TRBD1 covers 9 bases. CDR1 and CDR2 (germline): MDHEN, SYDVKM. Trimming cost V 5 bases and J 7 bases; bases outside gene matches: 8. The CDR3 totals 15 residues.

This clonotype came up many times. This chain links TRBV30 with TRBJ1-1, with D uncertain. The ends were cut back, 5 bases at V and 1 base at J, with 8 bases in the middle. The CDR3 has 12 amino acids. Looked up from germline, CDR1 is GTSNPN and CDR2 is SVGIG (reference sequence). The DNA of the CDR3 is TGTGCCTGGTGTGGGCAGAACACTGAAGCTTTCTTT. Its protein product is CAWCGQNTEAFF. The full variable domain, completed using reference TRBV30 and TRBJ1-1, is SQTIHQWPATLVQPVGSPLSLECTVEGTSNPNLYWYRQAAGRGLQLLFYSVGIGQISSEVPQNLSASRPQDRQFILSSKKLLLSDSGFYLCAWCGQNTEAFFGQGTRLTVV.

J is TRBJ1-5 and V is TRBV27, with 8 bases matching TRBD1. Germline CDR1 reads MNHEY; CDR2 reads SMNVEV (reference sequence). V lost 10 bases, J lost 2 bases, and 4 bases stayed unmatched. CDR3 length equals 13 residues. CDR3 DNA: TGTGCCACCGGACAGGGTGGCAATCAGCCCCAGCATTTT. The encoded protein is CATGQGGNQPQHF.

This clonotype was detected ten times or more. This chain connects TRBV28 to TRBJ1-1; D is unresolved. CDR1 is MDHEN, CDR2 SYDVKM, per germline. The CDR3 contains 17 residues. V lost 7 bases, J lost 2 bases, and 23 bases lay in between. The DNA for the CDR3 is TGTGCCAGCACCCCGAGGTCTCCCGGTCTATCAAACACTGAAGCTTTCTTT. Protein sequence: CASTPRSPGLSNTEAFF.

The chain uses TRBV12-3 or TRBV12-4 and TRBJ1-2; tentative D call: TRBD1 (6 bases). The CDR3 is 14 amino acids. V was cut by 3 bases and J by 2 bases, with 10 bases left in between. The CDR3 DNA reads TGTGCCAGCAGTTTTGGGGGCCGAAACTATGGCTACACCTTC. It specifies CASSFGGRNYGYTF.

The genes are TRBV6-5 and TRBJ1-1; D is undetermined. Looked up from germline, CDR1 is MNHEY and CDR2 is SVGAGI. The ends were cut back, 3 bases at V and 2 bases at J, with 10 bases in the middle. This CDR3 is 14 amino acids long. CDR3 DNA sequence: TGTGCCAGCAGTTATCACGGAACCAACACTGAAGCTTTCTTT. Translating gives CASSYHGTNTEAFF.

In its sample, this clonotype was seen many times. The genes are TRBV12-3 or TRBV12-4 and TRBJ2-2; TRBD1 matches at 9 bases. Losses at the gene ends were 6 bases for V and 7 bases for J; bases not matched to a gene: 9. The CDR3 extends over 15 amino acids. The chain's CDR3 is CASRPYRGLHGELFF. CDR3 bases: TGTGCCAGCAGGCCCTACAGGGGGCTCCACGGGGAGCTGTTTTTT.

Many counts were recorded for this clonotype. This chain links TRBV27 with TRBJ2-6, with no clear D. The V gene's germline CDR1 is MNHEY and CDR2 SMNVEV (reference sequence). The CDR3 is made up of 17 amino acids. The ends were cut back, 3 bases at V and 1 base at J, with 13 bases in the middle. In DNA, the CDR3 is TGTGCCAGCAGTTTGACTGACGACCTTTCTGGGGCCAACGTCCTGACTTTC. Translation gives CASSLTDDLSGANVLTF. The variable domain in full, completed from reference TRBV27 and TRBJ2-6, reads EAQVTQNPRYLITVTGKKLTVTCSQNMNHEYMSWYRQDPGLGLRQIYYSMNVEVTDKGDVPEGYKVSRKEKRNFPLILESPSPNQTSLYFCASSLTDDLSGANVLTFGAGSRLTVL.

The genes are TRBV5-1 and TRBJ2-6, with D possibly matching TRBD2 (5 bases). The germline V gene encodes CDR1 SGHRS and CDR2 YFSETQ. The V end was cut by 3 bases, the J end by 0 bases, with 13 bases between. The CDR3 is 17 amino acids. CDR3 in amino acids: CASSSRGEGSGANVLTF. CDR3 sequence (DNA): TGCGCCAGCAGCTCTCGGGGTGAGGGCTCTGGGGCCAACGTCCTGACTTTC.

Ten or more counts support this clonotype. The chain uses TRBV20-1 and TRBJ2-7; TRBD2 matches 11 bases. V was pared by 6 bases and J by 3 bases, with 4 bases of the junction left unmatched. Germline lookup yields CDR1 DFQATT and CDR2 SNEGSKA (reference sequence). This CDR3 has 13 amino acids. The CDR3 DNA follows: TGCAGTGCCAGACTAGCGGGACTCTACGAGCAGTACTTC. Amino acid sequence: CSARLAGLYEQYF.

There are a few counts of this clonotype. V gene TRBV7-8 combines with J gene TRBJ2-2; D tentatively reads TRBD1 or TRBD2 (5 bases each). The CDR3 is 16 amino acids. The ends were cut back, 2 bases at V and 2 bases at J, with 12 bases in the middle. Germline lookup yields CDR1 SGHVS and CDR2 FQNEAQ. CDR3 in amino acids: CASSLPGPSNTGELFF. In DNA form, the CDR3 reads TGTGCCAGCAGCTTACCGGGACCTTCTAACACCGGGGAGCTGTTTTTT. The variable domain in full, completed from reference TRBV7-8 and TRBJ2-2, reads GAGVSQSPRYKVAKRGQDVALRCDPISGHVSLFWYQQALGQGPEFLTYFQNEAQLDKSGLPSDRFFAERPEGSVSTLKIQRTQQEDSAVYLCASSLPGPSNTGELFFGEGSRLTVL.

This chain uses TRBV6-1 with TRBJ2-1; TRBD2 matches at 12 bases. The CDR3 is 16 amino acids. The germline gives CDR1 MNHNS, CDR2 SASEGT. J was trimmed by 2 bases and V by 6 bases; bases with no gene match: 5. DNA for the CDR3: TGTGCCAGCAGGACAACTAGCGGGGGGACCTACAATGAGCAGTTCTTC. The encoded protein is CASRTTSGGTYNEQFF.

This chain uses TRBV20-1 with TRBJ2-7, with D uncertain. Germline CDR1 DFQATT, CDR2 SNEGSKA (reference sequence). V was cut by 0 bases and J by 1 base, with 13 bases left in between. The CDR3 is made up of 15 amino acids. CDR3 in amino acids: CSAREILDASYEQYF. In DNA form, the CDR3 reads TGCAGTGCTAGAGAGATCCTGGACGCGTCCTACGAGCAGTACTTC.

The sample holds many counts of this clonotype. The chain links TRBV11-2 to TRBJ2-2; D call uncertain. There are 19 residues in the CDR3. The germline V gene encodes CDR1 SGHAT and CDR2 FQNNGV. Trimming removed 0 bases at V and 0 bases at J, with 17 bases between. The CDR3 region is CASSLDWVRDKSNTGELFF. The CDR3 bases are TGTGCCAGCAGCTTAGATTGGGTTAGAGACAAGTCGAACACCGGGGAGCTGTTTTTT. The whole variable domain, remainder taken from reference TRBV11-2 and TRBJ2-2, is EAGVAQSPRYKIIEKRQSVAFWCNPISGHATLYWYQQILGQGPKLLIQFQNNGVVDDSQLPKDRFSAERLKGVDSTLKIQPAKLEDSAVYLCASSLDWVRDKSNTGELFFGEGSRLTVL.

This chain connects TRBV20-1 to TRBJ1-1; a weak D match, TRBD1 (6 bases). V was cut by 5 bases and J by 1 base, with 11 bases left in between. CDR3 length: 13 residues. Looked up from germline, CDR1 is DFQATT and CDR2 is SNEGSKA (reference sequence). The CDR3 DNA reads TGCAGTGCTCTTGACAGGAGGAACACTGAAGCTTTCTTT. This gives the protein CSALDRRNTEAFF.

The V gene is TRBV11-2, the J gene TRBJ2-3; D unresolved. The CDR3 has 14 residues. V was cut by 5 bases and J by 4 bases, with 13 bases left in between. Germline CDR1 and CDR2: SGHAT and FQNNGV. The DNA of the CDR3 is TGTGCCAGCAGCCCGTTGATCAACTCAGATACGCAGTATTTT. It translates to CASSPLINSDTQYF.

Remarks on this clonotype: Possible read error: a much larger clone is one base away. J is TRBJ1-2 and V is TRBV9, with D perhaps TRBD1 (6 bases). Germline CDR1 is SGDLS and CDR2 is YYNGEE. The length of the CDR3 is 15 residues. The V end was cut by 2 bases, the J end by 4 bases, with 15 bases between. The CDR3 DNA follows: TGTGCCAGCAGCGTTGAGGGGGAACCGAGCTATGGCTACACCTTC. It encodes CASSVEGEPSYGYTF.

This clonotype was picked up a small number of times. The rearrangement links TRBV6-5 to TRBJ2-7, with D maybe TRBD2 (6 bases). The CDR3 loop spans 16 amino acids. Trimming removed 2 bases at V and 0 bases at J, with 14 bases between. Germline V gene data show CDR1 as MNHEY and CDR2 as SVGAGI. CDR3 nucleotides: TGTGCCAGCAGTTACGGCGGGGCTTCTTTCTCCTACGAGCAGTACTTC. It yields the protein CASSYGGASFSYEQYF.

At least ten counts were recorded for this clonotype. The V gene is TRBV28, the J gene TRBJ2-4, with a possible D match to TRBD2 (7 bases). The CDR3 runs 15 residues. V dropped 7 bases and J dropped 3 bases, with 16 bases sitting between them. Germline values: CDR1 MDHEN, CDR2 SYDVKM. The CDR3 sequence is CASTLGGASKNIQYF. The DNA of the CDR3 is TGTGCCAGCACCCTGGGGGGGGCGAGCAAAAACATTCAGTACTTC.

The table lists this clonotype with a few counts. The rearrangement links TRBV7-9 to TRBJ2-7; the D gene is possibly TRBD1 (5 bases). The germline V and J ends were trimmed by 5 bases and 6 bases, with 14 bases remaining between them. There are 13 residues in the CDR3. Germline V CDR1 and CDR2: SEHNR, FQNEAQ (reference sequence). The CDR3 nucleotides are TGTGCCAGCAGCGTGCTCCAGGGTCTCGAGCAGTACTTC. Translating gives CASSVLQGLEQYF. The whole variable domain, filled in from reference TRBV7-9 and TRBJ2-7, reads DTGVSQNPRHKITKRGQNVTFRCDPISEHNRLYWYRQTLGQGPEFLTYFQNEAQLEKSRLLSDRFSAERPKGSFSTLEIQRTEQGDSAMYLCASSVLQGLEQYFGPGTRLTVT.

This rearrangement joins TRBV5-1 to TRBJ2-7; D perhaps matches TRBD2 (5 bases). Germline CDR1 SGHRS, CDR2 YFSETQ. The V end was cut by 0 bases, the J end by 2 bases, with 15 bases between. CDR3 size: 16 residues. This chain's CDR3 is CASSLGRLYSTYEQYF. The CDR3 DNA reads TGCGCCAGCAGCTTGGGGAGGCTCTATTCTACCTACGAGCAGTACTTC.